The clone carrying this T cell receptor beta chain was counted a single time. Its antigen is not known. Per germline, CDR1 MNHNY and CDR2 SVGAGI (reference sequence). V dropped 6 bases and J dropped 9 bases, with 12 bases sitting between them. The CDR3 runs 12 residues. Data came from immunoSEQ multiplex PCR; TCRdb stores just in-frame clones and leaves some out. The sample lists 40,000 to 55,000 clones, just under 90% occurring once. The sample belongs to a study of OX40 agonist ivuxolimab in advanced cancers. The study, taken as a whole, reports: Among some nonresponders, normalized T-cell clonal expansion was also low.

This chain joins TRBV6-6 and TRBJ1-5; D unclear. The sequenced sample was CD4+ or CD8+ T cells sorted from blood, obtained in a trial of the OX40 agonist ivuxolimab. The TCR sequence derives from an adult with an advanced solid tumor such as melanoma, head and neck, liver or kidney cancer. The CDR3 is CASRTLVGPQHF. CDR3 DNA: TGTGCCAGCAGAACCTTAGTCGGGCCCCAGCATTTT.